One sample yielded the 2 T cell receptor beta chains listed below, sequenced in a study of T cell repertoires in cytomegalovirus infection. MiXCR was run by TCRdb on the reads, yielding one entry per CDR3 protein. The sample gives about 920,000 distinct CDR3 sequences, less than 35% of which show up once; more than 13% is in the top ten. These receptors have no identified antigens. The material was cultured CD8+ T cells from PBMCs, obtained from culture after CMV antigen stimulation. All receptors come from a human donor in good health (CMV status not recorded). Some clones in this sample may be carry-over from other donors' samples.

The sample holds many counts of this clonotype. This chain links TRBV7-6 with TRBJ2-2; D is unresolved. With 4 bases removed from V and 0 bases from J, the gap between germline ends came to 3 bases. Per the germline V gene, CDR1 is SGHVS and CDR2 is FNYEAQ. The CDR3 spans 13 residues. The CDR3 loop is CASSYTNTGELFF. As DNA, the CDR3 is TGTGCCAGCAGCTATACGAACACCGGGGAGCTGTTTTTT.

This clonotype was observed a few times. The gene calls are TRBV28 and TRBJ1-4, with TRBD1 matching 7 bases. The CDR3 covers 19 residues. CDR1 is MDHEN and CDR2 is SYDVKM in the germline V gene. V gave up 4 bases and J gave up 3 bases; unmatched junction bases: 17. CDR3 loop: CASSSGDRGTLNPNEKLFF. The CDR3, as DNA: TGTGCCAGCAGTTCCGGGGACAGAGGAACCCTCAACCCTAATGAAAAACTGTTTTTT. Filled out from reference TRBV28 and TRBJ1-4, the complete variable domain reads DVKVTQSSRYLVKRTGEKVFLECVQDMDHENMFWYRQDPGLGLRLIYFSYDVKMKEKGDIPEGYSVSREKKERFSLILESASTNQTSMYLCASSSGDRGTLNPNEKLFFGSGTQLSVL.